Each of the 13 T cell receptor beta chains below was sequenced from the same sample in a study of regulatory T cells in long-lasting Graves disease. According to the study, TCR beta libraries were built with iRepertoire HTBI primers and CDR3-region Arm-PCR. MiXCR, run by TCRdb on the multiplex PCR reads, gives a single entry per CDR3 protein. The data show a few hundred thousand distinct CDR3 sequences, with roughly 22% seen just once and 10% to 15% held by the top ten. Time point here: persistent/refractory GD, antithyroid drugs over 5 years with positive TRAb. RNA from PBMCs was the source of the TCR library. Sequenced here: peripheral blood mononuclear cells (PBMCs), sampled when the disease was refractory, from a patient treated with antithyroid drugs. These receptors were obtained from a female donor with Graves disease.

The chain is built from TRBV20-1 and TRBJ1-2; D not certain. Germline V lookup: CDR1 DFQATT, CDR2 SNEGSKA (reference sequence). Trimming pared 5 bases from V and 2 bases from J, leaving 27 bases between. The CDR3 has 18 residues. The CDR3 DNA follows: TGCAGTGCTCGTTCCCGGGTCAGCAACCGACTCAGAAACTATGGCTACACCTTC. Translating gives CSARSRVSNRLRNYGYTF.

This clonotype appeared many times. The chain couples TRBV20-1 to TRBJ2-7; TRBD1 matches 10 bases. The CDR3 extends over 13 amino acids. CDR1 is DFQATT and CDR2 is SNEGSKA in the germline V gene (reference sequence). The V gene end was trimmed by 3 bases and the J gene end by 6 bases; junction bases not matched to a gene: 5. CDR3 residues: CSASDRGLGEQYF. The CDR3 DNA sequence: TGCAGTGCTAGCGACAGGGGGCTCGGCGAGCAGTACTTC.

This clonotype was detected a few times. This chain links TRBV12-3 or TRBV12-4 with TRBJ2-1, with D possibly being TRBD2 (6 bases). Trimming pared 6 bases from V and 5 bases from J, leaving 11 bases between. The CDR3 sequence is 13 residues long. As DNA, the CDR3 is TGTGCCAGCAGAAGGGACTCTAACAATGAGCAGTTCTTC. This sequence encodes CASRRDSNNEQFF.

This clonotype was seen only a few times. The V call is TRBV6-2 or TRBV6-3, the J call TRBJ2-7; the match to TRBD2 covers 8 bases. CDR1 is MNHEY and CDR2 is SVGEGT in the germline V gene. The CDR3 length is 11 residues. With V trimmed by 5 bases and J by 12 bases, 6 bases remained unmatched. The CDR3 nucleotides are TGTGCCAGCAGTAGGACTAGCTTTCTGTACTTC. Protein sequence: CASSRTSFLYF.

This clonotype was detected a few times. The chain employs TRBV9 and TRBJ2-5; TRBD2 is a possible D gene (7 bases). The CDR3 totals 14 residues. Trimming cost V 3 bases and J 4 bases, with 13 bases left between them. Germline lookup yields CDR1 SGDLS and CDR2 YYNGEE. The CDR3 nucleotides read TGTGCCAGCAGCGCGGGGGGCGGGGGAGAGACCCAGTACTTC. It translates to CASSAGGGGETQYF.

The table lists this clonotype with a few counts. CDR3 in DNA: TGTGCCAGCAGCTTGGAACCGGACAGGGGGCGCAGGGAAGCTTTCTTT. This encodes CASSLEPDRGRREAFF. The rearrangement links TRBV5-5 to TRBJ1-1; TRBD1 agrees at 11 bases. With V trimmed by 0 bases and J by 8 bases, 9 bases remained unmatched. The germline CDR1 and CDR2 sequences are SGHKS and YYEKEE (reference sequence). The CDR3 extends over 16 amino acids.

This clonotype turned up a few times. A much larger clone sits a single nucleotide away, making a read error possible. The CDR3: CASSQATGEETQYF. The CDR3 nucleotides are TGTGCCAGCAGCCAAGCCACAGGGGAAGAGACCCAGTACTTC. The chain links TRBV28 to TRBJ2-5, with 7 positions matching TRBD1. Germline loops: CDR1 MDHEN, CDR2 SYDVKM. The CDR3 is made up of 14 amino acids. V lost 6 bases and J lost 3; bases outside the gene matches: 7.

This clonotype was seen at least ten times. The chain uses TRBV7-3 and TRBJ2-7; 7 bases are shared with TRBD1. This CDR3 region has 15 residues. J lost 4 bases, V lost 2 bases, and 8 bases had no gene match. Germline CDR1 SGHTA, CDR2 FQGTGA. This CDR3 reads CASSLSRGGQYEQYF. In DNA, the CDR3 is TGTGCCAGCAGCTTATCCCGAGGGGGCCAATACGAGCAGTACTTC. The complete variable domain, with remaining parts taken from reference TRBV7-3 and TRBJ2-7, reads GAGVSQTPSNKVTEKGKYVELRCDPISGHTALYWYRQSLGQGPEFLIYFQGTGAADDSGLPNDRFFAVRPEGSVSTLKIQRTERGDSAVYLCASSLSRGGQYEQYFGPGTRLTVT.

The chain has TRBV6-1 and TRBJ2-7, with TRBD2 matching over 7 bases. The V and J ends lost 6 bases and 0 bases, in that order; junction bases with no gene match: 23. In germline, CDR1 is MNHNS, CDR2 SASEGT. The CDR3 totals 20 residues. In DNA form, the CDR3 reads TGTGCCAGCAGCACCCTCGGCCAGTTCCAGCGGGGCCCGAGCTCCTACGAGCAGTACTTC. Translating it yields CASSTLGQFQRGPSSYEQYF.

The chain is built from TRBV4-1 and TRBJ2-7, with D possibly matching TRBD1 (5 bases). Germline CDR1 is MGHRA and CDR2 is YSYEKL. V was shortened by 5 bases and J by 3 bases, with 11 bases between the two germline ends. This CDR3 is 13 amino acids long. The CDR3 DNA reads TGCGCCAGCAGCTTAGACAGCTTCTACGAGCAGTACTTC. The encoded protein is CASSLDSFYEQYF.

At least ten counts were recorded for this clonotype. The chain is built from TRBV6-1 and TRBJ1-4; possible D gene TRBD1, 5 bases. Per the germline V gene, CDR1 is MNHNS and CDR2 is SASEGT. Between the trimmed V and J ends, which lost 8 bases and 7 bases, there was a span of 14 bases. The CDR3 consists of 13 residues. The CDR3, as DNA: TGTGCCAGCCGGGCGGGGGTCGGTGAAAAACTGTTTTTT. Encoded protein: CASRAGVGEKLFF.

The chain employs TRBV11-1 and TRBJ1-1; 9 nucleotides line up with TRBD1. CDR1 SGHAT and CDR2 FQDESV come from the germline V gene (reference sequence). The CDR3 covers 15 residues. Germline trimming cut 6 bases from V and 1 base from J; bases unmatched to any gene: 6. CDR3 coding DNA: TGTGCCAGCAGTTACAGGGGGCAGACGAACACTGAAGCTTTCTTT. Translating it yields CASSYRGQTNTEAFF.

This clonotype was counted only a few times. The chain uses TRBV20-1 and TRBJ2-2, with 11 bases lining up with TRBD1. The CDR3 is made up of 15 amino acids. Looked up from germline, CDR1 is DFQATT and CDR2 is SNEGSKA (reference sequence). With 4 bases clipped from V and 0 bases from J, the junction kept 1 base outside the gene matches. CDR3 in DNA: TGCAGTGCTACGGGACAGGGGGCGAACACCGGGGAGCTGTTTTTT. Amino acid sequence: CSATGQGANTGELFF.